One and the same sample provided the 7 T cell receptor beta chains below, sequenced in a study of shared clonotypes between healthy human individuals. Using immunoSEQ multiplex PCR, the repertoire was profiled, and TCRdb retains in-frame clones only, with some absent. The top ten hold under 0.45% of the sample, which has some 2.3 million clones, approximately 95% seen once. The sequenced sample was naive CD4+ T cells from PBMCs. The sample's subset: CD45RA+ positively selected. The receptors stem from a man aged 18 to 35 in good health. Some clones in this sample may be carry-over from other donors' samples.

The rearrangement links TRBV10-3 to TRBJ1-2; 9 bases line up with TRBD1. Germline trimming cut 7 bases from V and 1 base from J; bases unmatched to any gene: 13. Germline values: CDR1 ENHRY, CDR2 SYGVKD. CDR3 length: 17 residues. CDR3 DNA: TGTGCCATCACCCCGCGGACGACAGGGGGAGATAACTATGGCTACACCTTC. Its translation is CAITPRTTGGDNYGYTF.

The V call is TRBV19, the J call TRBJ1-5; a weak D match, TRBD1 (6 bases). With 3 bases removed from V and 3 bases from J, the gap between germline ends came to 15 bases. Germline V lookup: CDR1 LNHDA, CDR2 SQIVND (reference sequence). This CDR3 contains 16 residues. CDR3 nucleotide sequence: TGTGCCAGTAGTATGCCCGGACAGCAGTTCAATCAGCCCCAGCATTTT. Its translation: CASSMPGQQFNQPQHF. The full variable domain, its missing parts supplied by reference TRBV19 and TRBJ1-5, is DGGITQSPKYLFRKEGQNVTLSCEQNLNHDAMYWYRQDPGQGLRLIYYSQIVNDFQKGDIAEGYSVSREKKESFPLTVTSAQKNPTAFYLCASSMPGQQFNQPQHFGDGTRLSIL.

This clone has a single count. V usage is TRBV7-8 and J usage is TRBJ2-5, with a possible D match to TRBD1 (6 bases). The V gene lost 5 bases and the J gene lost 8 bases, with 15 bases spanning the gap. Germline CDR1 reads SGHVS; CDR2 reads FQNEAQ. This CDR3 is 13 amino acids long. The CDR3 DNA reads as TGTGCCAGCAGCCCAACAGGGTTTGATACCCAGTACTTC. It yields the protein CASSPTGFDTQYF.

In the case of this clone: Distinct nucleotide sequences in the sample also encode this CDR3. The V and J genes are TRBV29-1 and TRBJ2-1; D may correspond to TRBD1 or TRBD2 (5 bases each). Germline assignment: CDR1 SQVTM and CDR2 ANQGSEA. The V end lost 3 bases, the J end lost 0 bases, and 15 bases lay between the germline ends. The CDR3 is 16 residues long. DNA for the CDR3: TGCAGCGTTGAGGAAGGGACGTCTAGCTCCTACAATGAGCAGTTCTTC. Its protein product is CSVEEGTSSSYNEQFF.

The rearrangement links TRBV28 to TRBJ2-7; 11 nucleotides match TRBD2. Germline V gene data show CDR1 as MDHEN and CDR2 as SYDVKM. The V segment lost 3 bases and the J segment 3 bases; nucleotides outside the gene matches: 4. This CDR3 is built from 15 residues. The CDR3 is CASSLGLAVLYEQYF. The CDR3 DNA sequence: TGTGCCAGCAGTTTGGGACTAGCGGTCCTCTACGAGCAGTACTTC.

In DNA, the CDR3 is TGTGCCAGCAGCCTGGACAGGGATCTTCCGGCTTTCTTT. Protein: CASSLDRDLPAFF. The chain combines TRBV6-5 with TRBJ1-1; 8 positions agree with TRBD1. Germline assignment: CDR1 MNHEY and CDR2 SVGAGI. The CDR3 runs to 13 residues. Losses at the gene ends were 6 bases for V and 11 bases for J; bases not matched to a gene: 11.

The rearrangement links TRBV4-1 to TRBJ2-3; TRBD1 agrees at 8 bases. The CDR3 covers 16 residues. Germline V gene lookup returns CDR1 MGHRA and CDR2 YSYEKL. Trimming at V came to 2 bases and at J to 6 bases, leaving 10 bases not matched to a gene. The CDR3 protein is CASSQRGQVLSDTQYF. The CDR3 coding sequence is TGCGCCAGCAGCCAACGGGGACAGGTCCTTTCCGATACGCAGTATTTT.